The 9 T cell receptor beta chains reported below all come from one sample, sequenced in a study of T cell repertoires in cytomegalovirus infection. Using its own MiXCR run on the reads, TCRdb lists one record per CDR3 protein. The top ten clones hold less than 50% of a sample with 270,000 or so distinct CDR3 sequences, about 15% of them seen once. The sample taken for sequencing was CD8+ T cells from PBMCs. The receptor source for this set is a human donor in good health (CMV status not recorded). Some clones in this sample may be carry-over from other donors' samples.

This clonotype was counted between two and nine times. The chain recombines TRBV28 with TRBJ1-4, with 7 bases fitting TRBD1. V dropped 5 bases and J dropped 0; count of bases not matched to a gene: 6. CDR1 and CDR2 (germline): MDHEN, SYDVKM. CDR3 length: 16 amino acids. CDR3 protein: CASSLQGTTTNEKLFF. The CDR3 DNA sequence: TGTGCCAGCAGTCTACAGGGGACTACAACTAATGAAAAACTGTTTTTT.

This clonotype was seen a few times. The chain recombines TRBV6-1 with TRBJ1-4, with 8 bases fitting TRBD1. The CDR3 consists of 16 residues. Trimming at V came to 7 bases and at J to 8 bases, leaving 15 bases not matched to a gene. Germline CDR1 is MNHNS and CDR2 is SASEGT. The CDR3 spells CASTSGQVRSREKLFF. CDR3 in DNA: TGTGCCAGCACTTCGGGACAGGTTCGATCGAGGGAAAAACTGTTTTTT.

The table lists this clonotype with many counts. This sequence joins TRBV20-1 and TRBJ2-7; TRBD2 matches at 7 bases. V lost 6 bases to trimming and J lost 5 bases; unmatched junction nucleotides: 13. There are 14 residues in the CDR3. Germline-derived CDR1 and CDR2 are DFQATT and SNEGSKA (reference sequence). As DNA, the CDR3 is TGCAGTGCGACCGGGGGGACCCACGTCGACGAGCAGTACTTC. This encodes CSATGGTHVDEQYF.

There are a few counts of this clonotype. The V call is TRBV5-8, the J call TRBJ2-1; D possibly corresponds to TRBD1 (6 bases). Per germline, CDR1 SGHTS and CDR2 YDEGEE. V lost 6 bases, J lost 12 bases, and 19 bases lay in between. The CDR3 consists of 13 residues. Written as DNA, the CDR3 is TGTGCCAGCATCCTACAGGGAGCCCCAGGGCAGTTCTTC. It yields the protein CASILQGAPGQFF.

V gene TRBV5-1 combines with J gene TRBJ1-6; 10 bases map to TRBD1. This CDR3 region has 18 residues. V trimming: 4 bases; J trimming: 6 bases; junction bases outside the gene matches: 13. In germline, CDR1 is SGHRS, CDR2 YFSETQ. In DNA form, the CDR3 reads TGCGCCAGCAGCCCGACCTTCGCCGGGACAGGGGTTAATTCACCCCTCCACTTT. It codes for CASSPTFAGTGVNSPLHF. The full variable domain, in which reference TRBV5-1 and TRBJ1-6 provide the parts outside the CDR3, is KAGVTQTPRYLIKTRGQQVTLSCSPISGHRSVSWYQQTPGQGLQFLFEYFSETQRNKGNFPGRFSGRQFSNSRSEMNVSTLELGDSALYLCASSPTFAGTGVNSPLHFGNGTRLTVT.

The V and J genes are TRBV10-3 and TRBJ2-7; TRBD2 matches at 9 bases. V shed 0 bases and J 4 bases; nucleotides not matched to a gene: 10. The CDR3 sequence is 17 residues long. Germline V gives CDR1 ENHRY, CDR2 SYGVKD. The CDR3 nucleotides read TGTGCCATCAGTGAGTCGAAGGGTCTAGCGGGGAGGTACGAGCAGTACTTC. It yields the protein CAISESKGLAGRYEQYF.

The V call is TRBV27, the J call TRBJ2-1; TRBD2 is a possible D gene (5 bases). CDR1 MNHEY and CDR2 SMNVEV come from the germline V gene (reference sequence). V lost 5 bases and J 2 bases, leaving 7 bases between the germline ends. The CDR3 is 13 residues long. The CDR3 nucleotides read TGTGCCAGCAGTACCGGGACCTACAATGAGCAGTTCTTC. This translates into CASSTGTYNEQFF.

This clonotype was recorded at least ten times. The gene calls are TRBV6-5 and TRBJ2-3, with 15 bases lining up with TRBD2. Per germline, CDR1 MNHEY and CDR2 SVGAGI. The V and J ends lost 7 bases and 0 bases, in that order; junction bases with no gene match: 11. This CDR3 spans 19 amino acids. The CDR3 is CASTAGLAGGPASTDTQYF. The CDR3 DNA follows: TGTGCCAGCACCGCGGGACTAGCGGGGGGCCCGGCGAGCACAGATACGCAGTATTTT.

This clonotype was observed a handful of times. DNA for the CDR3: TGTGCCAGCAGATGGACAGACGGATACTCCTACGAGCAGTACTTC. Its protein is CASRWTDGYSYEQYF. The chain combines TRBV6-2 or TRBV6-3 with TRBJ2-7; TRBD1 might be the D (6 bases). From germline, CDR1 is MNHEY and CDR2 SVGEGT. The CDR3 length is 15 residues. With 6 bases removed from V and 0 bases from J, the gap between germline ends came to 15 bases.